This is a list of T cell receptor beta chains from one sample in a study of regulatory T cells in long-lasting Graves disease. Via MiXCR, TCRdb re-called the multiplex PCR reads, giving one row per CDR3 protein. The profile shows about 540,000 distinct CDR3 sequences, less than 15% of them singletons. Separately, the same data were catalogued under a study of T cells in Graves' hyperthyroidism and ophthalmopathy.

This sample comprised peripheral blood mononuclear cells (PBMCs), obtained at new diagnosis, from a patient treated with antithyroid drugs. The receptors stem from a man aged 25-45 years with Graves disease. Both conserved end residues are part of each CDR3. The order of the fields is J gene, clone size, D gene, V gene, CDR3 DNA, CDR3 protein. The D gene is left open where the match is weak. Some rows mark clone size as missing; the rest say once, few, many or name a class of expanded clone.

TRBJ2-1	many	TRBD2	TRBV7-3	TGTGCCAGCAGCTTAAGGGGGAGGGCCGGGGATGAGCAGTTCTTC	CASSLRGRAGDEQFF
TRBJ2-7	many	.	TRBV28	TGTGCCAGCAGCCGGGGCTTCTACGAGCAGTACTTC	CASSRGFYEQYF
TRBJ2-2	.	TRBD1	TRBV29-1	TGCAGCATATCCGGGACAGACGATAGCACCGGGGAGCTGTTTTTT	CSISGTDDSTGELFF
TRBJ1-2	many	.	TRBV18	TGTGCCAGCTCACCAGACTACCATATTCCTGATGGCTACACCTTC	CASSPDYHIPDGYTF
TRBJ2-3	few	.	TRBV13	TGTGCCAGCAGCTTAGATGGGCGGGAACTTTCCACAGATACGCAGTATTTT	CASSLDGRELSTDTQYF
TRBJ2-5	.	.	TRBV19	TGTGCCAGTAGTATCCGGGGGAAAGAGACCCAGTACTTC	CASSIRGKETQYF
TRBJ1-1	few	.	TRBV30	TGTGCCTGGAGTGTACGGGTCGGCACTGAAGCTTTCTTT	CAWSVRVGTEAFF
TRBJ2-7	.	.	TRBV5-1	TGCGCCAGCAGCTTGGAGGGCACCTACGAGCAGTACTTC	CASSLEGTYEQYF
TRBJ2-3	many	TRBD2	TRBV7-2	TGTGCCAGCAGCTTAAGGTTAGCGGGACCGAGCACAGATACGCAGTATTTT	CASSLRLAGPSTDTQYF
TRBJ2-7	few	TRBD2	TRBV19	TGTGCCAGTAGTCCGTTGACTAGCTCCAACGAGCAGTACTTC	CASSPLTSSNEQYF
TRBJ2-2	few	TRBD1	TRBV24-1	TGTGCCACCAGTGACTGGGGACAGTCGACTGGGGAGCTGTTTTTT	CATSDWGQSTGELFF
TRBJ2-7	.	.	TRBV20-1	TGCAGTGCTAATAGCGGCAGTACCTACGAGCAGTACTTC	CSANSGSTYEQYF
TRBJ2-2	many	.	TRBV12-5	TGTGCTAGTGGTTCCTCGACAGGCACCGGGGAGCTGTTTTTT	CASGSSTGTGELFF
TRBJ2-1	many	.	TRBV13	TGTGCCAGCAGCCTTGGAGCGGGTAACAATGAGCAGTTCTTC	CASSLGAGNNEQFF
TRBJ1-1	many	.	TRBV11-2	TGTGCCAGCAGCCCCCCCGGGACGGTGAACACTGAAGCTTTCTTT	CASSPPGTVNTEAFF
TRBJ1-6	.	.	TRBV18	TGTGCCAGCTCACCCGGGCAGAATTCACCCCTCCACTTT	CASSPGQNSPLHF
TRBJ2-3	.	TRBD2	TRBV27	TGTGCCAGCAGTCGATCCAGCGGGAGATCGGAGACAGATACGCAGTATTTT	CASSRSSGRSETDTQYF
TRBJ2-3	many	TRBD2	TRBV11-2	TGTGCCAGCAGCTCCCTTAGCGGGGTAAGCACAGATACGCAGTATTTT	CASSSLSGVSTDTQYF
TRBJ2-1	many	.	TRBV5-6	TGTGCCAGCACGCGCAAGAGCTCCTACAATGAGCAGTTCTTC	CASTRKSSYNEQFF
TRBJ2-2	many	TRBD1	TRBV12-3/TRBV12-4	TGTGCCAGCACGGACAGGGGGCTCGCCGGGGAGCTGTTTTTT	CASTDRGLAGELFF
TRBJ2-1	many	TRBD2	TRBV7-2	TGTGCCAGCAGCCCCCAAGGGACTAGCGGGTTTCCCCCCTACAATGAGCAGTTCTTC	CASSPQGTSGFPPYNEQFF
TRBJ2-7	many	.	TRBV14	TGTGCCAGCAGCCAAGAACAGGGAGGGTCCTACGAGCAGTACTTC	CASSQEQGGSYEQYF
TRBJ2-1	many	TRBD2	TRBV9	TGTGCCAGCAGTGGGCAGGAGGGGGTAGCGGGACACAATGAGCAGTTCTTC	CASSGQEGVAGHNEQFF
TRBJ2-1	.	TRBD2	TRBV7-3	TGTGCCAGCAGCTTGTATAGTAGCGGGAGTAGGGATGAGCAGTTCTTC	CASSLYSSGSRDEQFF
TRBJ1-1	many	.	TRBV12-3/TRBV12-4	TGTGCCAGCGCCAAAGGGCTCGCGACTGAAGCTTTCTTT	CASAKGLATEAFF
TRBJ2-1	many	.	TRBV5-1	TGCGCCAGCAGCTTGTGGCTAGGTAAAACTGAGCAGTTCTTC	CASSLWLGKTEQFF
TRBJ2-1	many	TRBD1	TRBV24-1	TGTGCCACCAGTGATCCGACAGGGGAGCTATTGAATGAGCAGTTCTTC	CATSDPTGELLNEQFF
TRBJ2-7	many	.	TRBV9	TGTGCCAGCAGCGTAGCTGGCTCTCCCGCCTACGAGCAGTACTTC	CASSVAGSPAYEQYF
TRBJ2-7	many	TRBD1	TRBV29-1	TGCAGCGTTGGAGGGGGCGTAAACGAGGACGAGCAGTACTTC	CSVGGGVNEDEQYF